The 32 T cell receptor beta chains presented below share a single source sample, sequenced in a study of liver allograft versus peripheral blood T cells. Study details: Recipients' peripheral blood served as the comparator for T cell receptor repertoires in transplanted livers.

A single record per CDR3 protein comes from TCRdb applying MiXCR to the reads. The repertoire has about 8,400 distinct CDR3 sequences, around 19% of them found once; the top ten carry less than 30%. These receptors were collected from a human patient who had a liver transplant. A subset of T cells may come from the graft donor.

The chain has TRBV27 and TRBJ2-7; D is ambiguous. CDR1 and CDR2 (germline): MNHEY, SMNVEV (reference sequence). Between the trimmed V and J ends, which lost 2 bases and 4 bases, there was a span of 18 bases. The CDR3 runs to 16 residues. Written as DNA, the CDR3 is TGTGCCAGCAGTTTAAGCCCCCTCACACGCCTTTACGAGCAGTACTTC. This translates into CASSLSPLTRLYEQYF.

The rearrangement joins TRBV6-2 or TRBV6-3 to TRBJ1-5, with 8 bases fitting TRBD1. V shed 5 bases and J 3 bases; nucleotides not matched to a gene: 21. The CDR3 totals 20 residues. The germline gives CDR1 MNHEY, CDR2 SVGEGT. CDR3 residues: CASSHVIGDRHLGLNQPQHF. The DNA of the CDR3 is TGTGCCAGCAGTCACGTCATCGGGGACAGGCACCTGGGTCTCAATCAGCCCCAGCATTTT.

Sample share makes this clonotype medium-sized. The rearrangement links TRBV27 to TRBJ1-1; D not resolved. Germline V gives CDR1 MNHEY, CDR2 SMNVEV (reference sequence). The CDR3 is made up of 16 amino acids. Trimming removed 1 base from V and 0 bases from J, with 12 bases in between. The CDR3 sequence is CASSLWSGNMNTEAFF. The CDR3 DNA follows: TGTGCCAGCAGTTTATGGTCGGGCAACATGAACACTGAAGCTTTCTTT.

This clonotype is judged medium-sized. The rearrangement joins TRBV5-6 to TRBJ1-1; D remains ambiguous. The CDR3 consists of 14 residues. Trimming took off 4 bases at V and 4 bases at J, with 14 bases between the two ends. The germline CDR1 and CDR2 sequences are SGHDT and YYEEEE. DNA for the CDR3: TGTGCCAGCAGCCTTCTCTTGGAGGGCACTGAAGCTTTCTTT. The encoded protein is CASSLLLEGTEAFF.

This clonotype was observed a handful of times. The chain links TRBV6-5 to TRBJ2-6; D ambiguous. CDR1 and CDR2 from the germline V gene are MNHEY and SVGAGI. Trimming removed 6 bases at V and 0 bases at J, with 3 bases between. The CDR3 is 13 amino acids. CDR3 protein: CASSLSGANVLTF. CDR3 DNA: TGTGCCAGCAGCCTCTCTGGGGCCAACGTCCTGACTTTC.

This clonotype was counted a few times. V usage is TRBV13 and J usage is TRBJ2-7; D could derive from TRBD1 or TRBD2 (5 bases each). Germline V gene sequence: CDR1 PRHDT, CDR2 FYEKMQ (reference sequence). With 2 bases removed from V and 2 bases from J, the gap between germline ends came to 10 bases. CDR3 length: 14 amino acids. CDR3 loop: CASSLRGPTYEQYF. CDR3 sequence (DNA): TGTGCCAGCAGCTTACGGGGCCCAACCTACGAGCAGTACTTC.

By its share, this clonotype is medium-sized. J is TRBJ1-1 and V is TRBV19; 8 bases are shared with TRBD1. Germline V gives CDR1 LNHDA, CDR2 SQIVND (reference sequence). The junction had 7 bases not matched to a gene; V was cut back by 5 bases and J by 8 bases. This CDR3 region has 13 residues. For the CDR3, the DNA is TGTGCCAGTAGTTTCCGGACAGGGTGGGAAGCTTTCTTT. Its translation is CASSFRTGWEAFF.

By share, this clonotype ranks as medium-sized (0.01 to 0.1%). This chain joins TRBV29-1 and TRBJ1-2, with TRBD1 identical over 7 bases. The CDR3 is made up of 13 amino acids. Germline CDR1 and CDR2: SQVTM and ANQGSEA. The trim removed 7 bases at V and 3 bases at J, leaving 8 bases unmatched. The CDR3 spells CSAQQQGYYGYTF. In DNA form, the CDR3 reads TGCAGCGCCCAACAACAGGGGTACTATGGCTACACCTTC. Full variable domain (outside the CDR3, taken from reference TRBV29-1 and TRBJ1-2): SAVISQKPSRDICQRGTSLTIQCQVDSQVTMMFWYRQQPGQSLTLIATANQGSEATYESGFVIDKFPISRPNLTFSTLTVSNMSPEDSSIYLCSAQQQGYYGYTFGSGTRLTVV.

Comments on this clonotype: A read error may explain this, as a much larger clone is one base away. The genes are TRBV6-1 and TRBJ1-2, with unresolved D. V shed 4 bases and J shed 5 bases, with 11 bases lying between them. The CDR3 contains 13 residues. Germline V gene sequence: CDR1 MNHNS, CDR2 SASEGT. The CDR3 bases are TGTGCCAGCAGTGGAGCGCCGGGGTATGGCTACACCTTC. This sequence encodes CASSGAPGYGYTF.

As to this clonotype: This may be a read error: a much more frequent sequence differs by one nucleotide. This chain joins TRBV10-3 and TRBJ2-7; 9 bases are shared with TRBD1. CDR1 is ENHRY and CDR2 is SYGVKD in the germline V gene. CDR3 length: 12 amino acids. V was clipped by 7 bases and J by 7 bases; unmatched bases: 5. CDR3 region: CAITDRGNEQYF. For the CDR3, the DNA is TGTGCCATCACGGACAGGGGCAATGAGCAGTACTTC.

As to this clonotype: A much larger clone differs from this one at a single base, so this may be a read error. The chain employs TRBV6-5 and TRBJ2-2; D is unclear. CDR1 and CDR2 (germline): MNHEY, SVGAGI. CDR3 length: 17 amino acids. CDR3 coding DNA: TGTGCCAGCAGTTACCCCGCCGGCAGTGCGAAAACCGGGGAGCTGTTTTTT. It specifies CASSYPAGSAKTGELFF.

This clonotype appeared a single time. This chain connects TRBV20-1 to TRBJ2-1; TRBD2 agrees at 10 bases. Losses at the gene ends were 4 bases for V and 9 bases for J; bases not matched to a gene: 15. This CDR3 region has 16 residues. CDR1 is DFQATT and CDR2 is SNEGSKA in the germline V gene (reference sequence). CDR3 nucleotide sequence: TGCAGTGCTACTTCTAGCGGGGGACCTTATGTAGGTGAGCAGTTCTTC. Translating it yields CSATSSGGPYVGEQFF.

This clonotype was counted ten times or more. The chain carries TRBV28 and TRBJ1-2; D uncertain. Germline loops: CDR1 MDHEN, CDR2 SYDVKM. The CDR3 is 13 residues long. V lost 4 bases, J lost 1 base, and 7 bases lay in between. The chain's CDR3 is CASSYGFNYGYTF. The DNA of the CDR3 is TGTGCCAGCAGTTATGGATTTAACTATGGCTACACCTTC.

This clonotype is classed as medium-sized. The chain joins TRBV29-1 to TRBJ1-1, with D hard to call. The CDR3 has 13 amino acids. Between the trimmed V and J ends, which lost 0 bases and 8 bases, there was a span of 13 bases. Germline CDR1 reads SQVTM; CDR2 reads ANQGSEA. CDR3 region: CSVEDLRGSEAFF. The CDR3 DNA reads TGCAGCGTTGAAGATCTCCGAGGTTCGGAAGCTTTCTTT.

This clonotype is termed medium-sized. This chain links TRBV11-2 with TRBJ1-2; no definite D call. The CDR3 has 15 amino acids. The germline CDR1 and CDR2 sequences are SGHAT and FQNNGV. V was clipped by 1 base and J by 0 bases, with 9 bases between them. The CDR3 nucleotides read TGTGCCAGCAGCTTAGCGGCAGCCGCTAACTATGGCTACACCTTC. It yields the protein CASSLAAAANYGYTF.

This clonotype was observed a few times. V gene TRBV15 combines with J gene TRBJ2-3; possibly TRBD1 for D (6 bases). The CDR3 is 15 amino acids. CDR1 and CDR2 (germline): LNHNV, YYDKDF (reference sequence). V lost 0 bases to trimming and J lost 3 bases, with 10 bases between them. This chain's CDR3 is CATSREGGPTDTQYF. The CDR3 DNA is TGTGCCACCAGCAGAGAAGGGGGACCTACAGATACGCAGTATTTT.

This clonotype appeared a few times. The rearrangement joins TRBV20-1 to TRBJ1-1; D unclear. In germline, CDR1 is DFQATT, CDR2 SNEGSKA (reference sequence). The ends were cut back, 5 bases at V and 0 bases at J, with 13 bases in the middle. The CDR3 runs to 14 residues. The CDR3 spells CSAPPVGLNTEAFF. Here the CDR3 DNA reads TGCAGTGCTCCCCCGGTGGGCCTGAACACTGAAGCTTTCTTT.

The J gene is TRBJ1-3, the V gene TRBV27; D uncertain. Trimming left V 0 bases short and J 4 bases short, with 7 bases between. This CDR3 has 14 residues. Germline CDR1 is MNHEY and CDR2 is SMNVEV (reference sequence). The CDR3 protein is CASSLSRVGNTIYF. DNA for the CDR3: TGTGCCAGCAGTTTATCAAGGGTCGGAAACACCATATATTTT.

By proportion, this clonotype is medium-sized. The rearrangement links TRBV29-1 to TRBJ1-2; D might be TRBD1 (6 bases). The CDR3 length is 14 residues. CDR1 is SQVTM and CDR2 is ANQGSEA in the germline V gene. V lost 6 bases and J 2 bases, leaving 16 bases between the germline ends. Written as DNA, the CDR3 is TGCAGCGTCTCCGCAGGGGAAAGGAACTATGGCTACACCTTC. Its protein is CSVSAGERNYGYTF. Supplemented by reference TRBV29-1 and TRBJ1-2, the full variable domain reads SAVISQKPSRDICQRGTSLTIQCQVDSQVTMMFWYRQQPGQSLTLIATANQGSEATYESGFVIDKFPISRPNLTFSTLTVSNMSPEDSSIYLCSVSAGERNYGYTFGSGTRLTVV.

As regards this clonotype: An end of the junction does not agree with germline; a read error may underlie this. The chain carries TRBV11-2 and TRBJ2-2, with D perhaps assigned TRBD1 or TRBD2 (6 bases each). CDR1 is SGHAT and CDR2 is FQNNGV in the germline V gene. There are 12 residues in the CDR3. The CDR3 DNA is TGTGCCAGCAAAGTGGGGGGCGGGGAGCTGGTTTTT. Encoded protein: CASKVGGGELVF. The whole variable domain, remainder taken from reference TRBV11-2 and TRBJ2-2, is EAGVAQSPRYKIIEKRQSVAFWCNPISGHATLYWYQQILGQGPKLLIQFQNNGVVDDSQLPKDRFSAERLKGVDSTLKIQPAKLEDSAVYLCASKVGGGELVFGEGSRLTVL.

This CDR3 is CASSEALGQNEKLFF. For the CDR3, the DNA is TGTGCCAGCAGTGAAGCGCTGGGCCAGAATGAAAAACTGTTTTTT. This chain links TRBV2 with TRBJ1-4; D gene uncertain. The V gene's germline CDR1 is SNHLY and CDR2 FYNNEI. The CDR3 extends over 15 amino acids. Trimming took off 0 bases at V and 5 bases at J, with 10 bases between the two ends.

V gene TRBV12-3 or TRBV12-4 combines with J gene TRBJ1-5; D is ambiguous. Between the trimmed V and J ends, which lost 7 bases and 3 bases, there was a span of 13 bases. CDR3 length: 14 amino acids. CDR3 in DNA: TGTGCCAGCACCTCTTGGGGTTCCAATCAGCCCCAGCATTTT. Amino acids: CASTSWGSNQPQHF.

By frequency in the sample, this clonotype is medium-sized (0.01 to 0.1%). The CDR3 region has the DNA TGTGCCAGCAGCTTACGGGGAGGGGCCCGCTATGGCTACACCTTC. Translated: CASSLRGGARYGYTF. V is TRBV13 and J is TRBJ1-2, with a possible D match to TRBD1 (5 bases). Trimming pared 2 bases from V and 4 bases from J, leaving 14 bases between. There are 15 residues in the CDR3. Germline CDR1 is PRHDT and CDR2 is FYEKMQ (reference sequence).

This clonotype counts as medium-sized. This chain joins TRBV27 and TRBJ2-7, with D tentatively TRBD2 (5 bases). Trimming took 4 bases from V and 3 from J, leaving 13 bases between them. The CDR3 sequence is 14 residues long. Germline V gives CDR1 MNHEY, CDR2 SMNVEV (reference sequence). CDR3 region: CASSSMLRVYEQYF. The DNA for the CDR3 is TGTGCCAGCAGTTCCATGTTGCGGGTCTACGAGCAGTACTTC.

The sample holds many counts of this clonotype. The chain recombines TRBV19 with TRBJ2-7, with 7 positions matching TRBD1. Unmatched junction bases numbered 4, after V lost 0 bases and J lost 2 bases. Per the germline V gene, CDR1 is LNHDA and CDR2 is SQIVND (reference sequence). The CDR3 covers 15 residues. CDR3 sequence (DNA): TGTGCCAGTAGTATAGATCCGGGACAGACCTACGAGCAGTACTTC. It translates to CASSIDPGQTYEQYF.

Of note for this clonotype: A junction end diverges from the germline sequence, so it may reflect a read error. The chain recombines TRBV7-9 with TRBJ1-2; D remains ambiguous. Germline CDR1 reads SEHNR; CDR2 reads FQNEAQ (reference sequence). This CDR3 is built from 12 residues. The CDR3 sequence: CASRFESYSYTF. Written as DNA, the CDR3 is TGTGCCAGCCGCTTTGAAAGCTATAGCTACACCTTC.

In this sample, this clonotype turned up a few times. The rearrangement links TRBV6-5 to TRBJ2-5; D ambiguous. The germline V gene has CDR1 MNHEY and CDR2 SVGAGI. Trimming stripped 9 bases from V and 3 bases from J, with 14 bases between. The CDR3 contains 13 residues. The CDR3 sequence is CASQRLLEETQYF. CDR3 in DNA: TGTGCCAGTCAGAGATTGTTGGAAGAGACCCAGTACTTC.

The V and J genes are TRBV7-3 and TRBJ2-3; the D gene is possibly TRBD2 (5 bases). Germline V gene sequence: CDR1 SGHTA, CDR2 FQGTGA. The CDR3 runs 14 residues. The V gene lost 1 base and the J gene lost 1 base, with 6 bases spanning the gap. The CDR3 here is CASSLIGGTDTQYF. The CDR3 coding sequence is TGTGCCAGCAGCTTAATCGGGGGCACAGATACGCAGTATTTT.

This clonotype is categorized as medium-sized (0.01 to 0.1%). CDR3 bases: TGCAGCGTTGTAGTTTTGGAGTCCTATGGCTACACCTTC. This encodes CSVVVLESYGYTF. The rearrangement uses TRBV29-1 and TRBJ1-2; no definite D call. Germline V gives CDR1 SQVTM, CDR2 ANQGSEA. Deletions cut 4 bases from V and 4 bases from J, with 13 bases between. This CDR3 region has 13 residues.

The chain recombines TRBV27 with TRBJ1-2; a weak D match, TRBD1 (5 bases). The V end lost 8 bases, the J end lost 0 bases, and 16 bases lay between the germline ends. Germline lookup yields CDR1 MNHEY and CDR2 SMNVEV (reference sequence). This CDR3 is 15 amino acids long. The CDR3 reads CASARGGGANYGYTF. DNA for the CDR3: TGTGCCAGCGCACGGGGGGGAGGAGCTAACTATGGCTACACCTTC.

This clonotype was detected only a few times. This CDR3 is CASRRDVRGEQYF. In DNA, the CDR3 is TGTGCCAGCAGGAGGGATGTAAGGGGCGAGCAGTACTTC. The genes are TRBV27 and TRBJ2-7; D is possibly TRBD1 or TRBD2 (5 bases each). Trimming pared 6 bases from V and 6 bases from J, leaving 15 bases between. In germline, CDR1 is MNHEY, CDR2 SMNVEV (reference sequence). This CDR3 is built from 13 residues.

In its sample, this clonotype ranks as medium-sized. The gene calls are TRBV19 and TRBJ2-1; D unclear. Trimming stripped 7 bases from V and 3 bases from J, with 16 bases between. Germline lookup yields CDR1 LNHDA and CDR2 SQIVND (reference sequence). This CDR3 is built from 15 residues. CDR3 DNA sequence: TGTGCCAGTACCAGTATAGACGGCAGCTACAATGAGCAGTTCTTC. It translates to CASTSIDGSYNEQFF.